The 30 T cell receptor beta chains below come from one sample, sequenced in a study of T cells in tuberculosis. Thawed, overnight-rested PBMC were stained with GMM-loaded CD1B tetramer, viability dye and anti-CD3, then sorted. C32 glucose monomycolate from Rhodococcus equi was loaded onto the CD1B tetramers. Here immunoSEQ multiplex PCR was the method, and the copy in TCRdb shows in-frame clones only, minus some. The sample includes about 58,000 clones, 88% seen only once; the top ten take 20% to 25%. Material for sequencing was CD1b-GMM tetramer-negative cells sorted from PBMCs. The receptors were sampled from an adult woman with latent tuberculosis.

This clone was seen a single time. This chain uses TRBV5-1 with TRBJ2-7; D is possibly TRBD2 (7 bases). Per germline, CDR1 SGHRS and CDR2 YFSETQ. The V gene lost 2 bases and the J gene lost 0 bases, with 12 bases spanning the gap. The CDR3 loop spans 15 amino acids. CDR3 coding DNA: TGCGCCAGCAGCTTTCGGGGGGCGAACTCCTACGAGCAGTACTTC. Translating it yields CASSFRGANSYEQYF.

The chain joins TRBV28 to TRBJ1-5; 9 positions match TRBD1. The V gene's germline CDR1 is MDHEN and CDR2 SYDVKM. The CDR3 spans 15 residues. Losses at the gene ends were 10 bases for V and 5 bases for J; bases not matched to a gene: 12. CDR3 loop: CATNRDRGGHQPQHF. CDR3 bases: TGTGCCACAAACCGTGACAGGGGGGGCCATCAGCCCCAGCATTTT. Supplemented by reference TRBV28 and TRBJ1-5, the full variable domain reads DVKVTQSSRYLVKRTGEKVFLECVQDMDHENMFWYRQDPGLGLRLIYFSYDVKMKEKGDIPEGYSVSREKKERFSLILESASTNQTSMYLCATNRDRGGHQPQHFGDGTRLSIL.

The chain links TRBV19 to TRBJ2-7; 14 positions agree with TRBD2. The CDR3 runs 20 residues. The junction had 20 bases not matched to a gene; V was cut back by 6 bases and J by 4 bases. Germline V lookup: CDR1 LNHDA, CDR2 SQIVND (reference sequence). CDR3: CASRGLTTGTSGRLGYEQYF. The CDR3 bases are TGTGCCAGTAGAGGGTTAACCACCGGGACTAGCGGGAGATTAGGTTACGAGCAGTACTTC.

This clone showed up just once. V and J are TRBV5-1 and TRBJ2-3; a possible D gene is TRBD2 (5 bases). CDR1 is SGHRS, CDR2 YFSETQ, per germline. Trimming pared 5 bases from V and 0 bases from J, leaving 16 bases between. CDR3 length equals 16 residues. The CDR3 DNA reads TGCGCCAGCAGGGTGATCGGCGGGCGAAGCACAGATACGCAGTATTTT. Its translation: CASRVIGGRSTDTQYF.

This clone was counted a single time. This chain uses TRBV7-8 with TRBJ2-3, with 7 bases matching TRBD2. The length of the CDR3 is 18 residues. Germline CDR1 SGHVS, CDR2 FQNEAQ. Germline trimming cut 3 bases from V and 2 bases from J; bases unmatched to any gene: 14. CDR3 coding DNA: TGTGCCAGCAGCTTTTCTCGGGCTAGCGGTATTTACACAGATACGCAGTATTTT. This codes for CASSFSRASGIYTDTQYF.

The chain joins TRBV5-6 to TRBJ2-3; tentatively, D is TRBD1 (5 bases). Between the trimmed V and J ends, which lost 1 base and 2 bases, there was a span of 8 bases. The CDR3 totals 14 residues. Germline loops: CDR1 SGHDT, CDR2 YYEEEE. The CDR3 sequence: CASSLRGNTDTQYF. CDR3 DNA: TGTGCCAGCAGCTTGAGGGGAAACACAGATACGCAGTATTTT.

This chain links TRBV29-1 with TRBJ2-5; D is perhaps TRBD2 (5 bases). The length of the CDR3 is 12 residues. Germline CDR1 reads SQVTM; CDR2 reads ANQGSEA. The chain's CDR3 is CTYKAGGETQYF. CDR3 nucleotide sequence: TGCACCTATAAGGCGGGCGGGGAGACCCAGTACTTC.

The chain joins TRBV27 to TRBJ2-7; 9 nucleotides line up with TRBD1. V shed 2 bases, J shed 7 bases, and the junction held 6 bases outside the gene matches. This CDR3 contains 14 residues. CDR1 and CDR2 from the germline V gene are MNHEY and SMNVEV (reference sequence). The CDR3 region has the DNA TGTGCCAGCAGTTTAAGGGACAGGGTGGGGGAGCAGTACTTC. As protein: CASSLRDRVGEQYF.

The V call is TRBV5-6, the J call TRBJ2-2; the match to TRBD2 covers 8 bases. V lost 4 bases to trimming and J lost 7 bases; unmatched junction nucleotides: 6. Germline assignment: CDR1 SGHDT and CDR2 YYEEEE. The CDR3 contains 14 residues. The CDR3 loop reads CASSLLAVGGELFF. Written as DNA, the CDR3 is TGTGCCAGCAGCCTACTAGCGGTTGGCGGGGAGCTGTTTTTT.

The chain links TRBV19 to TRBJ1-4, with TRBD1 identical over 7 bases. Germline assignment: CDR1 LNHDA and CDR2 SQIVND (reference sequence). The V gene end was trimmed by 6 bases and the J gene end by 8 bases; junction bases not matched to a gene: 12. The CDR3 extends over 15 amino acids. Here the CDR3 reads CASSARQGDEEKLFF. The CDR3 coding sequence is TGTGCCAGTAGCGCTCGGCAGGGGGACGAGGAAAAACTGTTTTTT.

CDR3 DNA sequence: TGTGCCAGCAGCTTTGGGACGGGGGCCTACAATGAGCAGTTCTTC. Protein: CASSFGTGAYNEQFF. V usage is TRBV5-4 and J usage is TRBJ2-1; D is perhaps TRBD2 (6 bases). CDR1 is SGHNT and CDR2 is YYREEE in the germline V gene (reference sequence). V was shortened by 2 bases and J by 2 bases, with 11 bases between the two germline ends. This CDR3 has 15 amino acids.

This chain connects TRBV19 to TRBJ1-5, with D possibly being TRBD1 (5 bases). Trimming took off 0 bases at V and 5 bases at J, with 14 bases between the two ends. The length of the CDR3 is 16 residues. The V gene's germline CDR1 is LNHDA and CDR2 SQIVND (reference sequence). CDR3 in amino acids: CASSIDGGWGDQPQHF. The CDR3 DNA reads TGTGCCAGTAGTATAGATGGGGGGTGGGGTGATCAGCCCCAGCATTTT.

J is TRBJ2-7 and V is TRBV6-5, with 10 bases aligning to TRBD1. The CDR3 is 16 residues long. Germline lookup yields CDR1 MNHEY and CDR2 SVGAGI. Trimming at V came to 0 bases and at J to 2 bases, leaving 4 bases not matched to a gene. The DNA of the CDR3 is TGTGCCAGCAGTTACTCTCCGGGACAGGGGACCTACGAGCAGTACTTC. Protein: CASSYSPGQGTYEQYF.

The CDR3 here is CASSLSLAGANEQFF. The CDR3 DNA sequence: TGTGCCAGCAGTTTGTCACTAGCGGGAGCCAATGAGCAGTTCTTC. The V gene is TRBV27, the J gene TRBJ2-1, with 11 bases fitting TRBD2. CDR1 MNHEY and CDR2 SMNVEV come from the germline V gene (reference sequence). CDR3 size: 15 residues. Trimming removed 3 bases from V and 6 bases from J; junction bases left unmatched: 4.

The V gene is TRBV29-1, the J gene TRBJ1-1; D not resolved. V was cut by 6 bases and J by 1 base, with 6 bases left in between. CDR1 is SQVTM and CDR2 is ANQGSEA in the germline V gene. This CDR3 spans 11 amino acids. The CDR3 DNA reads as TGCAGCGTAATCCGGAACACTGAAGCTTTCTTT. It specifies CSVIRNTEAFF.

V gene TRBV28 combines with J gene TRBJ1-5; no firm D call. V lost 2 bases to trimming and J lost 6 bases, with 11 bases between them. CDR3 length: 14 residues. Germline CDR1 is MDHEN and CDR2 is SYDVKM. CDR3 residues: CASSLPPFGQPQHF. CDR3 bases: TGTGCCAGCAGTTTACCCCCTTTCGGTCAGCCCCAGCATTTT.

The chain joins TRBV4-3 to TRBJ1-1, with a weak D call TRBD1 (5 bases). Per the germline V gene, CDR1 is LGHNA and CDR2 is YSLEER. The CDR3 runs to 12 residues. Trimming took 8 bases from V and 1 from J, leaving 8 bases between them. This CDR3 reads CASRGENTEAFF. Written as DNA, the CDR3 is TGCGCCAGCCGGGGGGAGAACACTGAAGCTTTCTTT.

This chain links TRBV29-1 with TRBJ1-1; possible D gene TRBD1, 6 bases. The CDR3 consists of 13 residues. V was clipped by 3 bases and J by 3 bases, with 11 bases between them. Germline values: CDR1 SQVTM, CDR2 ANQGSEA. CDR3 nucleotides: TGCAGCGTTGAGGGGGCTTTCGACACTGAAGCTTTCTTT. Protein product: CSVEGAFDTEAFF.

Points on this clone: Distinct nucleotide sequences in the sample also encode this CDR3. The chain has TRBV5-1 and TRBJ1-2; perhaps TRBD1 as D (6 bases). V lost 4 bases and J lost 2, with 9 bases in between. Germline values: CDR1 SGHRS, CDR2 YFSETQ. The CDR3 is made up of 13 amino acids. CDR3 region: CASSPDRNYGYTF. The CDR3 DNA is TGCGCCAGCAGCCCCGACAGGAACTATGGCTACACCTTC.

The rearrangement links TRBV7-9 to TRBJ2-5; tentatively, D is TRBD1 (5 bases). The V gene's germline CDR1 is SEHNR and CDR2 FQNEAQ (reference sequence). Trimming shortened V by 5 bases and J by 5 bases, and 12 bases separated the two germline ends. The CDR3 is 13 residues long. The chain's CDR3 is CASSPPGSETQYF. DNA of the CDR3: TGTGCCAGCAGCCCCCCAGGGTCGGAGACCCAGTACTTC. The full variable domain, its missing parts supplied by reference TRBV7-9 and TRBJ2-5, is DTGVSQNPRHKITKRGQNVTFRCDPISEHNRLYWYRQTLGQGPEFLTYFQNEAQLEKSRLLSDRFSAERPKGSFSTLEIQRTEQGDSAMYLCASSPPGSETQYFGPGTRLLVL.

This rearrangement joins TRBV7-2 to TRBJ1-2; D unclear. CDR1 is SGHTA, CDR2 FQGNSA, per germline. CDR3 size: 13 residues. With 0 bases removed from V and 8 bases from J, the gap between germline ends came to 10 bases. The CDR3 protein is CASSLAGSAGYTF. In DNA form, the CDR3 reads TGTGCCAGCAGCTTAGCGGGGAGTGCGGGCTACACCTTC.

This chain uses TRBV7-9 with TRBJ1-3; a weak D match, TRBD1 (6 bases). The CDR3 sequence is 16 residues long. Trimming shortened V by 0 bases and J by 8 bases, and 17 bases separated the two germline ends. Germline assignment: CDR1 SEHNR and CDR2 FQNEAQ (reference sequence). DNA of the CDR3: TGTGCCAGCAGCTTAGCGGAAGGCAGGGGAGCGCACACCATATATTTT. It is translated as CASSLAEGRGAHTIYF. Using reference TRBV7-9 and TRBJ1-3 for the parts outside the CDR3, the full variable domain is DTGVSQNPRHKITKRGQNVTFRCDPISEHNRLYWYRQTLGQGPEFLTYFQNEAQLEKSRLLSDRFSAERPKGSFSTLEIQRTEQGDSAMYLCASSLAEGRGAHTIYFGEGSWLTVV.

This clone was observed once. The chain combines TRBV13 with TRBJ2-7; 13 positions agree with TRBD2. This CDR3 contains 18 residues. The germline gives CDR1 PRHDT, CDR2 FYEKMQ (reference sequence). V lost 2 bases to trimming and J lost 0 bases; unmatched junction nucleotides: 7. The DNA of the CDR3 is TGTGCCAGCAGCTTAAGAAAAGGGACTAGCGGGATCTCCTACGAGCAGTACTTC. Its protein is CASSLRKGTSGISYEQYF. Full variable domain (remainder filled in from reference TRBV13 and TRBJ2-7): AAGVIQSPRHLIKEKRETATLKCYPIPRHDTVYWYQQGPGQDPQFLISFYEKMQSDKGSIPDRFSAQQFSDYHSELNMSSLELGDSALYFCASSLRKGTSGISYEQYFGPGTRLTVT.

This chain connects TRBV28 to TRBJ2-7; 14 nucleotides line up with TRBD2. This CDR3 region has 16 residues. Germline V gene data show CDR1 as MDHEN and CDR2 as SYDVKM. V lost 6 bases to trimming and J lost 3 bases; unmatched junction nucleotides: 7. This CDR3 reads CASSQGTSGSFYEQYF. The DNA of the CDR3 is TGTGCCAGCAGCCAAGGGACTAGCGGGAGTTTCTACGAGCAGTACTTC.

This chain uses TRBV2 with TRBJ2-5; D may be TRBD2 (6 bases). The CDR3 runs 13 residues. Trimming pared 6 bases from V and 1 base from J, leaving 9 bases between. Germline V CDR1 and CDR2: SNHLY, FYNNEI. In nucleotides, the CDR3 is TGTGCCAGCAGGCTGACTAGCCAAGAGACCCAGTACTTC. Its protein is CASRLTSQETQYF.

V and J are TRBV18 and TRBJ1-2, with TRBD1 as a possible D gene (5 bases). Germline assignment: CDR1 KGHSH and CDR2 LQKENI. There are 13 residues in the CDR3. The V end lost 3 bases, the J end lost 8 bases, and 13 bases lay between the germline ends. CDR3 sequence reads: CASSPSQGKGYTF. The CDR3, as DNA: TGTGCCAGCTCACCTTCTCAGGGTAAAGGCTACACCTTC.

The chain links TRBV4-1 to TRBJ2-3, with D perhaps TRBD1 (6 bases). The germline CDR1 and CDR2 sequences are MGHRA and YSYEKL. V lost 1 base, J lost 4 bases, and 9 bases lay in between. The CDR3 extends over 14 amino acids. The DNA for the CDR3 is TGCGCCAGCAGCCAAGGACAGGAGGCAGATACGCAGTATTTT. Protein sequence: CASSQGQEADTQYF.

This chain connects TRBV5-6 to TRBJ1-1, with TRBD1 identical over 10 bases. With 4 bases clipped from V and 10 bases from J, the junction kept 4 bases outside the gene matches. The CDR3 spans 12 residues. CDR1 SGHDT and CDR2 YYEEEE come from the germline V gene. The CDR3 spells CASSRDRGPAFF. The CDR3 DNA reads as TGTGCCAGCAGCCGGGACAGGGGACCAGCTTTCTTT.

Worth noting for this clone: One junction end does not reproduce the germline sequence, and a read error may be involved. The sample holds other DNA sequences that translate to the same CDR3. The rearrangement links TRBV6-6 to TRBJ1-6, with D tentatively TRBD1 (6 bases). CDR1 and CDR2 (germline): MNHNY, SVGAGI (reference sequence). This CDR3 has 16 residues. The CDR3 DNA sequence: TGTGCCAGCGTTCTCAGGGGAAGCCTTCCTAATTCCCCCCTCCACTTT. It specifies CASVLRGSLPNSPLHF.

CDR3 sequence reads: CASSIGGGYGYTF. The CDR3 DNA reads TGTGCCAGTAGTATCGGGGGGGGCTATGGCTACACCTTC. The chain uses TRBV19 and TRBJ1-2, with D perhaps TRBD1 (5 bases). The CDR3 sequence is 13 residues long. CDR1 is LNHDA and CDR2 is SQIVND in the germline V gene (reference sequence). The V and J ends lost 3 bases and 4 bases respectively, with 9 bases between them.